A single sample is the source of the 3 T cell receptor beta chains below, sequenced in a study of shared clonotypes between healthy human individuals. The method was immunoSEQ multiplex PCR; TCRdb's version includes in-frame clones alone and lacks a portion of them. Of approximately 720,000 clones listed, around 90% were seen once; the top ten hold about a quarter. Positive CCR7 selection of CD45RO-negative cells yielded the naive CD8 cells, and terminally differentiated effector memory CD45RA+ cells were excluded. Sequencing was carried out using naive CD8+ T cells sorted from blood. The receptors were sampled from a man aged 25-40 years in good health.

This rearrangement joins TRBV15 to TRBJ2-5; D not resolved. V was trimmed by 1 base and J by 9 bases, leaving 15 bases between them. This CDR3 comprises 14 residues. The germline V gene has CDR1 LNHNV and CDR2 YYDKDF (reference sequence). The CDR3 is CATSRGGEVPAQYF. The DNA for the CDR3 is TGTGCCACCAGCAGAGGGGGTGAGGTTCCGGCCCAGTACTTC.

The J gene is TRBJ1-4, the V gene TRBV7-2; D ambiguous. V gave up 0 bases and J gave up 5 bases, with 10 bases separating them. The CDR3 length is 15 residues. In germline, CDR1 is SGHTA, CDR2 FQGNSA. The CDR3 DNA sequence: TGTGCCAGCAGCTTAGCCCCGGGTTTCAATGAAAAACTGTTTTTT. This sequence encodes CASSLAPGFNEKLFF.

In its sample, this clone was seen once. The chain links TRBV28 to TRBJ1-5, with 10 bases identical to TRBD1. The CDR3 runs to 18 residues. Germline V gene sequence: CDR1 MDHEN, CDR2 SYDVKM. With 3 bases clipped from V and 1 base from J, the junction kept 9 bases outside the gene matches. CDR3 region: CASSFPRDRGASNQPQHF. DNA of the CDR3: TGTGCCAGCAGTTTCCCTCGGGACAGGGGAGCGAGCAATCAGCCCCAGCATTTT.